The T cell receptor beta chain under discussion was sequenced for a study of blood T cells in healthy people across ages. Study in general: T cells yielded about one barcoded beta molecule per two cells through template switching.

Healthy individuals of Caucasian origin from Russia, aged about 6 to 90, served as donors. For the second PCR, which ran for about 6 to 12 cycles, a sample-barcoded 5' primer and a J-beta primer mix were used. Each CDR3 protein gets one entry after TCRdb re-called the 5' RACE reads with MiXCR. The sample records about 800,000 distinct CDR3 sequences, roughly 50% being singletons. The CDR3 extends over 13 amino acids. V dropped 3 bases and J dropped 5 bases, with 10 bases sitting between them. CDR1 is LGHDT, CDR2 YNNKEL, per germline (reference sequence). The chain joins TRBV3-1 to TRBJ1-1; D unresolved. The sample consisted of blood. The sequence was obtained from a man aged 30 to 45 in good health. CDR3 sequence: CASSQGMGTEAFF. CDR3 in DNA: TGTGCCAGCAGCCAGGGGATGGGTACTGAAGCTTTCTTT.